The T cell receptor beta chain described here comes from a study of blood T cells in healthy people across ages. There are 12 residues in the CDR3. Trimming took 5 bases from V and 7 from J, leaving 12 bases between them. CDR1 and CDR2 from the germline V gene are SNHLY and FYNNEI. Sample-barcoded 5' priming and a J-beta primer mix drove a second PCR of 7 to 11 cycles. TCRdb used MiXCR to reprocess the 5' RACE reads, holding one entry per CDR3 protein. Found here are 540,000 or so distinct CDR3 sequences, 27% of them singletons; the top ten hold about 18%. The material sequenced was blood. The chain combines TRBV2 with TRBJ2-7; no clear D gene. This TCR derives from a woman in her 70s in good health. CDR3 amino acids: CASSRALREQYF. As DNA, the CDR3 is TGTGCCAGCAGTCGGGCCCTACGAGAGCAGTACTTC.